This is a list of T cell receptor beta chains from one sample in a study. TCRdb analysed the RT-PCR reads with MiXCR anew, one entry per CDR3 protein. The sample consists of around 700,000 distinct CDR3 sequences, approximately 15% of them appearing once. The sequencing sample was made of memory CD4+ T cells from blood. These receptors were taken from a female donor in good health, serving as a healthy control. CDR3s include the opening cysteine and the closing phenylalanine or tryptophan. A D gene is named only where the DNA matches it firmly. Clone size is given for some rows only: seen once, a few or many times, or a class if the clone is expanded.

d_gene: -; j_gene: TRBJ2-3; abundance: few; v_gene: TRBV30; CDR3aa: CAWSSTTDTQYF; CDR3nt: TGTGCCTGGAGTTCAACCACAGATACGCAGTATTTT
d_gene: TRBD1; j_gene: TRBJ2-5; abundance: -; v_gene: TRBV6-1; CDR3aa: CASRRQGVWETQYF; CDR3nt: TGTGCCAGCAGGCGGCAGGGGGTCTGGGAGACCCAGTACTTC
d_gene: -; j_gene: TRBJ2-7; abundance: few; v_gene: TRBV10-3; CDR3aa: CAISESYSYEQYF; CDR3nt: TGTGCCATCAGTGAGTCCTATTCCTACGAGCAGTACTTC
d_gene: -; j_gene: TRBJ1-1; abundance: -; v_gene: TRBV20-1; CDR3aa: CSATTPRGMNTEAFF; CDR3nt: TGCAGTGCTACTACCCCCAGGGGTATGAACACTGAAGCTTTCTTT
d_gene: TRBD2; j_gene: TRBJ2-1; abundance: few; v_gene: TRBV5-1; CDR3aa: CASSLEISGSTEQFF; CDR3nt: TGCGCCAGCAGCTTGGAGATTAGCGGGAGTACTGAGCAGTTCTTC
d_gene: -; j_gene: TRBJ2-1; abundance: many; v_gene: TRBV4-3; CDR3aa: CASSQAWTEFDEQFF; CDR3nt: TGCGCCAGCAGCCAAGCCTGGACAGAATTTGATGAGCAGTTCTTC
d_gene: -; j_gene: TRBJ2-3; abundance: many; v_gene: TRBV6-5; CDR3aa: CAAALGPSTDTQYF; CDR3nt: TGTGCCGCGGCATTGGGGCCTAGCACAGATACGCAGTATTTT
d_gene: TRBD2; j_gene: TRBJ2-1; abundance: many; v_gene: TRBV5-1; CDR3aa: CASSLVASGGYNEQFF; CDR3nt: TGCGCCAGCAGCTTGGTCGCTAGCGGGGGATACAATGAGCAGTTCTTC
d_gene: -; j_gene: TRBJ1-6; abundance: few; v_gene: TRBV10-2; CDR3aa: CASGGANNSPLHF; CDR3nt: TGCGCCAGCGGGGGGGCCAATAATTCACCCCTCCACTTT
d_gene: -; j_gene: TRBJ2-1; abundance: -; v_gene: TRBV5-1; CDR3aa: CASSLQGAEEYNEQFF; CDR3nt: TGCGCCAGCAGCCTACAAGGGGCCGAAGAGTACAATGAGCAGTTCTTC
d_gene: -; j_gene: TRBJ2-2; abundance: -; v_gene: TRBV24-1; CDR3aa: CATSDFGGENTGELFF; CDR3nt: TGTGCCACCAGTGATTTCGGGGGCGAGAACACCGGGGAGCTGTTTTTT
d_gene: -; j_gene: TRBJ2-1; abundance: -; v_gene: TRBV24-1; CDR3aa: CATSDQGAAYNEQFF; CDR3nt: TGTGCCACCAGTGATCAGGGCGCGGCCTACAATGAGCAGTTCTTC
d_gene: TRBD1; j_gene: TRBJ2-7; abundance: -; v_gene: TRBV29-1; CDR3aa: CSVALTGNYEQYF; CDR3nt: TGCAGCGTTGCTCTGACAGGGAACTACGAGCAGTACTTC
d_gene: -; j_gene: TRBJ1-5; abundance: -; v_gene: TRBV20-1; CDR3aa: CSAPQGEALQPQHF; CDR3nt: TGCAGTGCTCCCCAAGGGGAGGCACTACAGCCCCAGCATTTT
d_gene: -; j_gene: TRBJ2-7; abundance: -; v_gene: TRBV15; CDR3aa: CATSRDLTSLHEQYF; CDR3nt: TGTGCCACCAGCAGAGATTTGACCAGCCTCCACGAGCAGTACTTC
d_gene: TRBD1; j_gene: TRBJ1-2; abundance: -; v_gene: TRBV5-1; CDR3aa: CASSSTGDYNYGYTF; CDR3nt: TGCGCCAGCAGCTCAACAGGGGACTATAACTATGGCTACACCTTC
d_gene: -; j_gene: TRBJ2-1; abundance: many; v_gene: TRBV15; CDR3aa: CATSRGREDRFF; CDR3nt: TGTGCCACCAGCAGAGGAAGGGAGGACCGGTTCTTC
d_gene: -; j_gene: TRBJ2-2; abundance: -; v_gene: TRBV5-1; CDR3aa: CASSPGSGVGTGELFF; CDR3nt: TGCGCCAGCAGCCCGGGGTCGGGCGTGGGCACTGGGGAGCTGTTTTTT
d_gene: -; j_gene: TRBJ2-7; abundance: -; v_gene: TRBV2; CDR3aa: CASKDGASDEQYF; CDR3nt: TGTGCCAGCAAGGACGGGGCTTCGGATGAGCAGTACTTC
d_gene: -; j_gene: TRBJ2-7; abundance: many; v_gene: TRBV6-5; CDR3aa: CASSYLKDAEQYF; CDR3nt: TGTGCCAGCAGTTACTTAAAGGACGCCGAGCAGTACTTC
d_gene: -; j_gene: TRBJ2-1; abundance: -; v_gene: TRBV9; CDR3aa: CASSIRGERAVNEQFF; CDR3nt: TGTGCCAGCAGCATTAGAGGCGAGAGGGCGGTCAATGAGCAGTTCTTC
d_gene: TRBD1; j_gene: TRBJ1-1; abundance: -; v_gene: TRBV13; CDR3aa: CASSYLTGINTEAFF; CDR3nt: TGTGCCAGCAGCTATTTGACAGGGATAAACACTGAAGCTTTCTTT
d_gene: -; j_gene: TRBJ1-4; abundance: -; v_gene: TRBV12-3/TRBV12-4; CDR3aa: CASSLGRSNEKLFF; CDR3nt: TGTGCCAGCAGTTTGGGACGGTCTAATGAAAAACTGTTTTTT
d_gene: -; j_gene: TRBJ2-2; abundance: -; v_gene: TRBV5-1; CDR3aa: CASIQGFTNTGELFF; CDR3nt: TGCGCCAGTATACAGGGTTTCACGAACACCGGGGAGCTGTTTTTT
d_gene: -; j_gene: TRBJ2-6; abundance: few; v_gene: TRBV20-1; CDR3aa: CSARLSFSGANVLTF; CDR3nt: TGCAGTGCTAGACTGTCGTTTTCTGGGGCCAACGTCCTGACTTTC
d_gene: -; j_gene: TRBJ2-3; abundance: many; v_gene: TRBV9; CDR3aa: CASSVATDTQYF; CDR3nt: TGTGCCAGCAGCGTAGCCACAGATACGCAGTATTTT
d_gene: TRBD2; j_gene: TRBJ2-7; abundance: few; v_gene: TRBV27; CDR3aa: CASSLEPTTSGGPSYEQYF; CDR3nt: TGTGCCAGCAGTTTAGAACCCACCACTAGCGGGGGGCCTTCTTACGAGCAGTACTTC
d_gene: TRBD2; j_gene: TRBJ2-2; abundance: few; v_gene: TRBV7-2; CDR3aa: CASSSGLASINTGELFF; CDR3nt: TGTGCCAGCAGCTCGGGACTAGCGTCAATCAACACCGGGGAGCTGTTTTTT
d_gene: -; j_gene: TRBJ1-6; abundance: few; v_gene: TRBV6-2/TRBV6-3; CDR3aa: CASTGTRAGATLSDSPLHF; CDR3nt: TGTGCCAGCACCGGGACCCGGGCAGGGGCGACCTTATCGGATTCACCCCTCCACTTT
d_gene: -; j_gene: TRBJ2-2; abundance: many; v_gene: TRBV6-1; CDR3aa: CASSDKNTGELFF; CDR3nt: TGTGCCAGCAGTGACAAGAACACCGGGGAGCTGTTTTTT
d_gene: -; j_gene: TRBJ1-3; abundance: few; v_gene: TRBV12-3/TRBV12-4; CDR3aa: CASSLGVQTIYF; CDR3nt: TGTGCCAGCAGTTTAGGAGTCCAAACCATATATTTT
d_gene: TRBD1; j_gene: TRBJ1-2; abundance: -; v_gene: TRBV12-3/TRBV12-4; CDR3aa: CASSPTGTGRSLDGYTF; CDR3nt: TGTGCCAGCAGTCCTACCGGGACAGGGAGGTCCCTAGATGGCTACACCTTC
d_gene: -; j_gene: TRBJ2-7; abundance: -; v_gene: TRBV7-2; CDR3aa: CASSLVLAGPSYEQYF; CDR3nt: TGTGCCAGCAGCTTAGTGTTGGCAGGGCCCTCCTACGAGCAGTACTTC
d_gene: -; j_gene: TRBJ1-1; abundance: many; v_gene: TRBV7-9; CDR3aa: CASSALEAFF; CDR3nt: TGTGCCAGCAGCGCCCTCGAAGCTTTCTTT
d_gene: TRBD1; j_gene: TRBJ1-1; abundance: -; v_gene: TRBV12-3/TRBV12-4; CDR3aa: CASSLGDRGEAFF; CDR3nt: TGTGCCAGCAGTTTAGGGGACAGAGGGGAAGCTTTCTTT
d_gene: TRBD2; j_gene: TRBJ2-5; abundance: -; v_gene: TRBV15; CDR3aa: CAVESGSGGEGTQYF; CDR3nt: TGTGCCGTGGAGTCTGGGAGCGGGGGAGAGGGGACCCAGTACTTC
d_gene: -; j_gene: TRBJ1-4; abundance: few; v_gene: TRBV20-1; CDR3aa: CSAIQGRLNEKLFF; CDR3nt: TGCAGTGCTATCCAGGGCAGGCTGAATGAAAAACTGTTTTTT
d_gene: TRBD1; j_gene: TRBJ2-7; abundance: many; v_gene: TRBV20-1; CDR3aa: CSAADRENEQYF; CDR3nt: TGCAGTGCTGCGGACAGGGAGAACGAGCAGTACTTC
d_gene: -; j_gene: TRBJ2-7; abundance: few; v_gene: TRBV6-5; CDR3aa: CASSRGRVVLEQYF; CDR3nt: TGTGCCAGCAGTAGAGGACGGGTGGTTTTGGAGCAGTACTTC
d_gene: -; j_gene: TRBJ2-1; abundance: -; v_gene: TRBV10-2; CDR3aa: CAGRQYGDNEQFF; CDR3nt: TGCGCCGGCCGTCAGTATGGGGACAATGAGCAGTTCTTC
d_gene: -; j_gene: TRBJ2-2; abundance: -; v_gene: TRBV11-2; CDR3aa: CATQPVQLKVNTGELFF; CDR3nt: TGTGCCACCCAACCCGTACAGCTAAAGGTGAACACCGGGGAGCTGTTTTTT